This entry lists 31 T cell receptor beta chains sequenced from one sample in a study of blood T cells in healthy people across ages. Using a J-beta primer mix together with a sample-barcoded 5' primer, a second PCR was run for 7 to 11 cycles. From the 5' RACE reads, TCRdb called clonotypes with MiXCR, one entry per CDR3 protein. In the table there are 1.5 million or so distinct CDR3 sequences, 35% to 45% of which are singletons. Sequencing was carried out using blood. These receptors all stem from a woman between 18 and 29 years old in good health.

This clonotype was seen a handful of times. J is TRBJ2-7 and V is TRBV30, with D hard to call. This CDR3 has 15 amino acids. Per germline, CDR1 GTSNPN and CDR2 SVGIG (reference sequence). Trimming left V 0 bases short and J 3 bases short, with 15 bases between. The CDR3 nucleotides are TGTGCCTGGAGTGTATTAGGAACCCTAAGCTACGAGCAGTACTTC. The encoded protein is CAWSVLGTLSYEQYF.

The chain links TRBV12-3 or TRBV12-4 to TRBJ1-2; possible D gene TRBD1, 5 bases. The CDR3 has 13 residues. As DNA, the CDR3 is TGTGCTGACAGTTTCAGGCAGGGTAGTGGCTACACCTTC. This encodes CADSFRQGSGYTF.

This clonotype was seen a handful of times. The rearrangement uses TRBV12-3 or TRBV12-4 and TRBJ1-5; the D gene is possibly TRBD1 (6 bases). Trimming removed 8 bases from V and 2 bases from J, with 10 bases in between. There are 13 residues in the CDR3. The CDR3 DNA reads as TGTGCCAGCGGGTGGGGGCGCAATCAGCCCCAGCATTTT. Protein product: CASGWGRNQPQHF.

V usage is TRBV10-1 and J usage is TRBJ1-1; D unresolved. The CDR3 has 14 residues. CDR1 is WNHNN and CDR2 is SYGVQD in the germline V gene (reference sequence). The V gene lost 3 bases and the J gene lost 3 bases, with 11 bases spanning the gap. The CDR3 DNA reads as TGCGCCAGCAGTGATCGGATGGATGACACTGAAGCTTTCTTT. This codes for CASSDRMDDTEAFF.

In this sample, this clonotype turned up once. The chain employs TRBV27 and TRBJ2-4; 10 bases match TRBD2. The J call may be mistaken, given a closer DNA end match to TRBJ2-7. The CDR3 runs to 15 residues. The germline V gene has CDR1 MNHEY and CDR2 SMNVEV (reference sequence). The chain's CDR3 is CASSLLAGVSGEQYF. CDR3 DNA: TGTGCCAGCAGTTTGCTAGCGGGAGTTTCTGGCGAGCAGTACTTC.

J is TRBJ2-7 and V is TRBV7-9, with 9 bases lining up with TRBD1. CDR3 length: 17 amino acids. Looked up from germline, CDR1 is SEHNR and CDR2 is FQNEAQ (reference sequence). With 1 base clipped from V and 4 bases from J, the junction kept 11 bases outside the gene matches. The CDR3 nucleotides read TGTGCCAGCAGCTTAGGAGGCACAACAGGGGGCCGTTACGAGCAGTACTTC. This translates into CASSLGGTTGGRYEQYF. Full variable domain (outside the CDR3, taken from reference TRBV7-9 and TRBJ2-7): DTGVSQNPRHKITKRGQNVTFRCDPISEHNRLYWYRQTLGQGPEFLTYFQNEAQLEKSRLLSDRFSAERPKGSFSTLEIQRTEQGDSAMYLCASSLGGTTGGRYEQYFGPGTRLTVT.

The chain employs TRBV7-9 and TRBJ2-3; TRBD2 matches at 9 bases. The germline gives CDR1 SEHNR, CDR2 FQNEAQ (reference sequence). Unmatched junction bases numbered 17, after V lost 5 bases and J lost 5 bases. CDR3 length: 18 residues. In DNA form, the CDR3 reads TGTGCCAGCAGCCAAGTTCCGCTTAGGGGACTAGCAAAAGATACGCAGTATTTT. This translates into CASSQVPLRGLAKDTQYF.

This chain joins TRBV7-2 and TRBJ1-6; D not certain. Germline CDR1 and CDR2: SGHTA and FQGNSA. V was clipped by 3 bases and J by 6 bases, with 9 bases between them. This CDR3 is built from 14 residues. CDR3 DNA sequence: TGTGCCAGCAGCTTCCGGGATTTTAATTCACCCCTCCACTTT. Translation gives CASSFRDFNSPLHF.

This clonotype has just a few counts. This sequence joins TRBV5-6 and TRBJ2-1; 10 positions match TRBD2. The V gene's germline CDR1 is SGHDT and CDR2 YYEEEE. The CDR3 contains 20 residues. Germline trimming cut 2 bases from V and 4 bases from J; bases unmatched to any gene: 18. CDR3 bases: TGTGCCAGCAGCTTAGGCTCGTGGGCTAGCGGGAGTATTCTTTACAATGAGCAGTTCTTC. As protein: CASSLGSWASGSILYNEQFF.

This clonotype was seen only a few times. The rearrangement uses TRBV19 and TRBJ1-5, with TRBD1 identical over 8 bases. This CDR3 has 15 residues. V lost 2 bases and J lost 5; bases outside the gene matches: 5. Per the germline V gene, CDR1 is LNHDA and CDR2 is SQIVND (reference sequence). CDR3 sequence: CASSISARGHQPQHF. DNA of the CDR3: TGTGCCAGTAGTATAAGTGCCAGGGGGCATCAGCCCCAGCATTTT.

The V gene is TRBV25-1, the J gene TRBJ1-2; D is possibly TRBD1 (5 bases). Germline V gives CDR1 MGHDK, CDR2 SYGVNS. The CDR3 loop spans 18 amino acids. V lost 3 bases and J 1 base, leaving 21 bases between the germline ends. The CDR3 DNA reads TGTGCCAGCAGTGAGACCCGGGGGGGAAGAGGTGGTAACTATGGCTACACCTTC. Protein: CASSETRGGRGGNYGYTF.

CDR3 nucleotides: TGCGCCAGCAGCCAAAATATAGGGGGCGCGGGTGGCTACACCTTC. The encoded protein is CASSQNIGGAGGYTF. This chain uses TRBV4-1 with TRBJ1-2; the match to TRBD1 covers 7 bases. Trimming cost V 2 bases and J 7 bases; bases outside gene matches: 10. The CDR3 covers 15 residues. From germline, CDR1 is MGHRA and CDR2 YSYEKL.

CDR3 sequence: CASSQASGLYNYGYTF. CDR3 in DNA: TGTGCCAGCAGCCAAGCGTCGGGTCTATATAACTATGGCTACACCTTC. This chain links TRBV3-1 with TRBJ1-2; D not certain. From germline, CDR1 is LGHDT and CDR2 YNNKEL (reference sequence). V was clipped by 1 base and J by 1 base, with 13 bases between them. The CDR3 spans 16 residues.

The table lists this clonotype with a few counts. The V call is TRBV4-2, the J call TRBJ2-1; D not certain. Germline loops: CDR1 LGHNA, CDR2 YNFKEQ. V lost 1 base and J 5 bases, leaving 6 bases between the germline ends. The CDR3 has 13 amino acids. The CDR3 DNA reads as TGTGCCAGCAGCCAAGCGGAAGACAATGAGCAGTTCTTC. It is translated as CASSQAEDNEQFF.

The chain employs TRBV18 and TRBJ2-5; TRBD1 agrees at 7 bases. The end of the DNA aligns better with TRBJ2-7, so the J call may be wrong. Germline CDR1 reads KGHSH; CDR2 reads LQKENI. This CDR3 comprises 14 residues. The CDR3 is CASSPRQGSNEQYF. Written as DNA, the CDR3 is TGTGCCAGCTCACCAAGACAGGGCAGCAACGAGCAGTACTTC.

The genes are TRBV6-6 and TRBJ2-5; 7 bases line up with TRBD1. This CDR3 has 14 residues. The J segment lost 4 bases and the V segment lost 4 bases, leaving 6 bases of the junction unmatched. CDR1 MNHNY and CDR2 SVGAGI come from the germline V gene (reference sequence). The CDR3 DNA sequence: TGTGCCAGCAGTTTAGACAGGGTCGGAGAGACCCAGTACTTC. This sequence encodes CASSLDRVGETQYF.

This clonotype occurred a few times. This rearrangement joins TRBV7-2 to TRBJ1-5, with no clear D. Germline assignment: CDR1 SGHTA and CDR2 FQGNSA. Trimming removed 4 bases at V and 0 bases at J, with 10 bases between. The CDR3 totals 15 residues. The DNA for the CDR3 is TGTGCCAGCAGCTCCCACAGAAATAGCAATCAGCCCCAGCATTTT. It is translated as CASSSHRNSNQPQHF. The entire variable domain, with the rest obtained from reference TRBV7-2 and TRBJ1-5, is as follows: GAGVSQSPSNKVTEKGKDVELRCDPISGHTALYWYRQSLGQGLEFLIYFQGNSAPDKSGLPSDRFSAERTGGSVSTLTIQRTQQEDSAVYLCASSSHRNSNQPQHFGDGTRLSIL.

This clonotype appeared a few times. The chain is built from TRBV20-1 and TRBJ1-2, with unresolved D. This CDR3 spans 13 amino acids. Germline CDR1 DFQATT, CDR2 SNEGSKA (reference sequence). Between the trimmed V and J ends, which lost 5 bases and 4 bases, there was a span of 14 bases. The CDR3 loop reads CSAFLRATYGYTF. The CDR3, as DNA: TGCAGTGCTTTTCTCCGGGCCACCTATGGCTACACCTTC.

This clonotype was seen only a few times. CDR3 in amino acids: CASSYSMRNEQFF. CDR3 DNA sequence: TGTGCCAGCAGTTACTCGATGAGGAATGAGCAGTTCTTC. The V call is TRBV6-5, the J call TRBJ2-1, with D unresolved. The CDR3 contains 13 residues. Germline-derived CDR1 and CDR2 are MNHEY and SVGAGI. Trimming cost V 0 bases and J 7 bases, with 7 bases left between them.

This clonotype appeared a few times. The CDR3 DNA is TGTGCCAGCAGTCCACCTCGGGGGGGCTACGAGCAGTACTTC. It codes for CASSPPRGGYEQYF. The J gene is TRBJ2-7, the V gene TRBV27; 8 positions match TRBD2. The trim removed 5 bases at V and 3 bases at J, leaving 6 bases unmatched. This CDR3 region has 14 residues. Germline loops: CDR1 MNHEY, CDR2 SMNVEV (reference sequence).

The CDR3 DNA reads TGCGCCAGCAGCCAAGGGGTTTCAGGGATGGGCGGCTACACCTTC. Its protein is CASSQGVSGMGGYTF. The chain carries TRBV4-3 and TRBJ1-2, with D possibly being TRBD1 (5 bases). The CDR3 consists of 15 residues. V was shortened by 1 base and J by 8 bases, with 17 bases between the two germline ends. Per the germline V gene, CDR1 is LGHNA and CDR2 is YSLEER.

For this clonotype: With a much larger clone just one base away, this may be a read error. This chain joins TRBV20-1 and TRBJ2-1; 10 nucleotides line up with TRBD2. The end of the DNA aligns better with TRBJ2-7, so the J call may be wrong. The CDR3 spans 15 residues. CDR1 DFQATT and CDR2 SNEGSKA come from the germline V gene (reference sequence). CDR3 residues: CSVPDSGRGYNEQYF. The CDR3 DNA reads TGCAGTGTCCCCGACAGCGGGAGGGGCTACAATGAGCAGTACTTC.

The CDR3 nucleotides are TGCGCCAGCAGACTGGGATGGGGGAATGAGCAGTTCTTC. Encoded protein: CASRLGWGNEQFF. The gene calls are TRBV5-1 and TRBJ2-1; D might be TRBD1 or TRBD2, each matching 5 bases. The ends were cut back, 5 bases at V and 7 bases at J, with 13 bases in the middle. The CDR3 sequence is 13 residues long. Germline V gives CDR1 SGHRS, CDR2 YFSETQ.

There are a few counts of this clonotype. This sequence joins TRBV27 and TRBJ1-2, with D uncertain. Germline assignment: CDR1 MNHEY and CDR2 SMNVEV (reference sequence). V shed 0 bases and J shed 4 bases, with 12 bases lying between them. This CDR3 is built from 15 residues. CDR3 in DNA: TGTGCCAGCAGTTTATCGGCCGGGTCTCTCTATGGCTACACCTTC. Residues: CASSLSAGSLYGYTF.

This clonotype came up a few times. The chain carries TRBV7-6 and TRBJ1-6; D is perhaps TRBD1 (6 bases). The CDR3 has 16 amino acids. Trimming left V 1 base short and J 5 bases short, with 12 bases between. CDR1 and CDR2 (germline): SGHVS, FNYEAQ. The CDR3 nucleotides are TGTGCCAGCAGCTTAGATCCAGGACAGAATAATTCACCCCTCCACTTT. Its translation: CASSLDPGQNNSPLHF.

This clonotype was detected many times. This chain joins TRBV12-3 or TRBV12-4 and TRBJ2-1; 7 nucleotides align to TRBD1. The CDR3 has 13 residues. The V gene end was trimmed by 1 base and the J gene end by 7 bases; junction bases not matched to a gene: 1. This CDR3 reads CASSLVQGNEQFF. The CDR3 DNA reads as TGTGCCAGCAGTTTAGTACAGGGGAATGAGCAGTTCTTC.

In its sample, this clonotype was seen a few times. This chain uses TRBV25-1 with TRBJ2-2, with TRBD2 matching 10 bases. V was pared by 4 bases and J by 4 bases, with 6 bases of the junction left unmatched. The CDR3 length is 16 residues. Germline V gives CDR1 MGHDK, CDR2 SYGVNS. CDR3 nucleotide sequence: TGTGCCAGCAGTGGTGTAATAGCGGGAGGCACCGGGGAGCTGTTTTTT. It encodes CASSGVIAGGTGELFF.

This chain joins TRBV7-2 and TRBJ1-3; D gene ambiguous. Germline V gene lookup returns CDR1 SGHTA and CDR2 FQGNSA. The CDR3 runs to 14 residues. V was pared by 5 bases and J by 2 bases, with 10 bases between. CDR3 residues: CASSVTQPGNTIYF. Written as DNA, the CDR3 is TGTGCCAGCAGCGTGACGCAACCTGGAAACACCATATATTTT. Together with reference TRBV7-2 and TRBJ1-3, the CDR3 gives the full variable domain: GAGVSQSPSNKVTEKGKDVELRCDPISGHTALYWYRQSLGQGLEFLIYFQGNSAPDKSGLPSDRFSAERTGGSVSTLTIQRTQQEDSAVYLCASSVTQPGNTIYFGEGSWLTVV.

This clonotype has a count of ten or more. This chain uses TRBV7-2 with TRBJ2-1; unclear D gene. Germline V gene lookup returns CDR1 SGHTA and CDR2 FQGNSA. The CDR3 runs 15 residues. The V gene lost 5 bases and the J gene lost 1 base, with 12 bases spanning the gap. CDR3 amino acids: CASSIHPGSYNEQFF. The CDR3 DNA sequence: TGTGCCAGCAGCATCCACCCCGGATCCTACAATGAGCAGTTCTTC. The complete variable domain, with remaining parts taken from reference TRBV7-2 and TRBJ2-1, reads GAGVSQSPSNKVTEKGKDVELRCDPISGHTALYWYRQSLGQGLEFLIYFQGNSAPDKSGLPSDRFSAERTGGSVSTLTIQRTQQEDSAVYLCASSIHPGSYNEQFFGPGTRLTVL.

This clonotype occurred a few times. The chain is built from TRBV6-5 and TRBJ2-7, with a weak D call TRBD1 (6 bases). V lost 0 bases and J 3 bases, leaving 9 bases between the germline ends. CDR3 length: 14 residues. CDR1 is MNHEY, CDR2 SVGAGI, per germline. The CDR3 nucleotides are TGTGCCAGCAGTTACTCCTGGACAGACTACGAGCAGTACTTC. Translated: CASSYSWTDYEQYF.

The chain couples TRBV4-2 to TRBJ1-1, with D maybe TRBD1 (5 bases). Trimming shortened V by 3 bases and J by 0 bases, and 11 bases separated the two germline ends. Germline loops: CDR1 LGHNA, CDR2 YNFKEQ. This CDR3 contains 15 residues. CDR3 bases: TGTGCCAGCAGCCAGGGCCCGGGGCTGAACACTGAAGCTTTCTTT. Protein: CASSQGPGLNTEAFF.